These T cell receptor beta chains were read from a single sample in a study of shared clonotypes between healthy human individuals. TCRdb's copy holds only in-frame clones and misses some; the assay was immunoSEQ multiplex PCR. Of 2 million to 2.5 million clones detected, less than 95% appear once; the ten largest clones hold about 1.1%. The sample was naive CD8+ T cells sorted from blood. These receptor sequences come from a man aged 18 to 30 in good health. The CDR3 runs from the conserved cysteine through the conserved F or W. A D gene is named only where the DNA matches it firmly. Size tells how often a clone was seen (once, few, many) or the class of an expanded clone, and some rows leave it out.

>.|TRBV5-1|.|TRBJ2-7
CASSLVPGAVDEQYF
TGCGCCAGCAGCTTGGTACCGGGAGCGGTTGATGAGCAGTACTTC
>.|TRBV27|TRBD2|TRBJ2-2
CASSSSPGLADGELFF
TGTGCCAGCAGTTCTTCCCCGGGACTAGCGGACGGGGAGCTGTTTTTT
>.|TRBV4-1|.|TRBJ2-1
CASRPPGYNEQFF
TGCGCCAGCAGACCCCCAGGGTACAATGAGCAGTTCTTC
>.|TRBV4-1|.|TRBJ2-3
CASSSMGDTQYF
TGCGCCAGCAGCTCGATGGGAGATACGCAGTATTTT
>once|TRBV7-9|TRBD1|TRBJ1-1
CASSLEGGRANTEAFF
TGTGCCAGCAGCTTAGAAGGGGGCAGGGCGAACACTGAAGCTTTCTTT
>once|TRBV30|.|TRBJ2-1
CAFTTVADEQFF
TGTGCCTTCACGACTGTGGCCGATGAGCAGTTCTTC
>once|TRBV6-4|.|TRBJ2-1
CASSDSRRARNNEQFF
TGTGCCAGCAGCGATAGCCGGAGGGCCAGAAACAATGAGCAGTTCTTC
>.|TRBV6-5|.|TRBJ1-1
CASTGGRVTEAFF
TGTGCCAGCACCGGGGGTCGGGTCACTGAAGCTTTCTTT
>.|TRBV5-1|TRBD1|TRBJ1-6
CASSLAGWDRGFPSDSPLHF
TGCGCCAGCAGCTTGGCCGGGTGGGACAGGGGTTTCCCTTCTGATTCACCCCTCCACTTT
>.|TRBV19|.|TRBJ2-7
CASSMVTGGYEQYF
TGTGCCAGTAGTATGGTTACGGGCGGCTACGAGCAGTACTTC
>.|TRBV2|.|TRBJ2-3
CASREGSSSTDTQYF
TGTGCCAGCAGGGAGGGGTCCTCTAGCACAGATACGCAGTATTTT
>.|TRBV6-5|.|TRBJ2-5
CASSPVPTGQETQYF
TGTGCCAGCAGCCCTGTACCTACCGGCCAAGAGACCCAGTACTTC
>.|TRBV4-1|.|TRBJ1-2
CASSHNPDSQFYGYTF
TGCGCCAGCAGCCATAACCCGGACAGTCAATTCTATGGCTACACCTTC
>.|TRBV6-1|.|TRBJ1-1
CAIYSWGSNTEAFF
TGTGCCATCTATTCCTGGGGGTCTAACACTGAAGCTTTCTTT
>.|TRBV19|.|TRBJ1-1
CASSLLEAMNTEAFF
TGTGCCAGTAGCCTTCTGGAGGCGATGAACACTGAAGCTTTCTTT
>.|TRBV30|.|TRBJ1-2
CAWAPGGWNYGYTF
TGTGCCTGGGCTCCGGGGGGTTGGAACTATGGCTACACCTTC
>once|TRBV4-3|.|TRBJ2-2
CASSQELSDGGELFF
TGCGCCAGCAGCCAAGAGTTAAGCGACGGCGGGGAGCTGTTTTTT
>.|TRBV7-2|.|TRBJ2-1
CASSLVLDNEQFF
TGTGCCAGCAGCTTAGTCTTAGACAATGAGCAGTTCTTC
>once|TRBV5-1|.|TRBJ2-7
CASSETPALTYEQYF
TGCGCCAGCAGCGAGACCCCGGCCCTCACCTACGAGCAGTACTTC
>.|TRBV5-4|.|TRBJ2-3
CASSFMGGERTDTQYF
TGTGCCAGCAGCTTCATGGGGGGCGAAAGGACAGATACGCAGTATTTT
>.|TRBV19|.|TRBJ1-4
CASSIGNNEKLFF
TGTGCCAGTAGTATTGGAAATAATGAAAAACTGTTTTTT
>.|TRBV28|TRBD1|TRBJ2-5
CASRLRGQETQYF
TGTGCCAGCAGACTCAGGGGGCAGGAGACCCAGTACTTC
>.|TRBV7-9|.|TRBJ2-5
CASSLEPWEGQAKETQYF
TGTGCCAGCAGCTTAGAACCTTGGGAGGGACAGGCAAAAGAGACCCAGTACTTC
>.|TRBV7-9|.|TRBJ1-2
CASSNLDPVYGYTF
TGTGCCAGCAGCAACCTGGACCCGGTCTATGGCTACACCTTC
>.|TRBV19|.|TRBJ1-1
CASRTNQGTANEAFF
TGTGCCAGTAGGACAAACCAAGGGACCGCTAATGAAGCTTTCTTT
>.|TRBV5-1|.|TRBJ2-7
CATQETESSYEQYF
TGCGCCACCCAAGAGACAGAAAGCTCCTACGAGCAGTACTTC
>.|TRBV6-5|.|TRBJ1-4
CASSSSDTRF
TGTGCCAGCAGTTCGTCGGACACCCGTTTT
>.|TRBV5-4|.|TRBJ1-3
CASSSPDSAGNTIYF
TGTGCCAGCAGCTCACCCGACAGCGCTGGAAACACCATATATTTT
>.|TRBV5-1|.|TRBJ2-7
CASSGGGEQYF
TGCGCCAGCAGCGGCGGAGGAGAGCAGTACTTC
>.|TRBV5-4|TRBD1|TRBJ2-7
CASSPRGQLSPEQYF
TGTGCCAGCAGCCCACGGGGACAGCTTTCCCCCGAGCAGTACTTC
>.|TRBV6-1|TRBD1|TRBJ1-1
CASSDDRGLTEAFF
TGTGCCAGCAGTGACGACAGGGGGCTCACTGAAGCTTTCTTT
>.|TRBV13|.|TRBJ1-2
CASSLPVGPGDSGGYTF
TGTGCCAGCAGCTTACCCGTAGGGCCAGGGGATTCGGGTGGCTACACCTTC
>.|TRBV7-9|.|TRBJ2-3
CASSPVNEGGTDTQYF
TGTGCCAGCAGCCCCGTTAATGAAGGGGGAACAGATACGCAGTATTTT
>many|TRBV27|.|TRBJ2-7
CASSSDWTAYEQYF
TGTGCCAGCAGTTCTGACTGGACAGCCTACGAGCAGTACTTC
>.|TRBV19|.|TRBJ1-5
CASKWGEHSNQPQHF
TGTGCCAGTAAGTGGGGAGAACATAGCAATCAGCCCCAGCATTTT
>.|TRBV6-5|TRBD2|TRBJ2-7
CASSASGEGAEQYF
TGTGCCAGCTCGGCGAGCGGGGAGGGTGCCGAGCAGTACTTC
>.|TRBV7-2|.|TRBJ2-1
CASSPLGGASNEQFF
TGTGCCAGCAGCCCTCTCGGGGGCGCGAGCAATGAGCAGTTCTTC
>.|TRBV6-5|TRBD2|TRBJ2-7
CASSYEREGHYEQYF
TGTGCCAGCAGTTACGAGCGGGAGGGCCACTACGAGCAGTACTTC
>few|TRBV7-3|TRBD1|TRBJ2-7
CASSFRGPSYEQYF
TGTGCCAGCAGCTTCAGGGGGCCTTCCTACGAGCAGTACTTC
>.|TRBV4-3|TRBD2|TRBJ2-1
CASSQDYLAGEQFF
TGCGCCAGCAGCCAAGATTACCTAGCGGGTGAGCAGTTCTTC
>.|TRBV4-1|TRBD1|TRBJ1-1
CASSPGQGRTEAFF
TGCGCCAGCAGCCCCGGACAGGGGAGGACTGAAGCTTTCTTT
>.|TRBV9|.|TRBJ2-3
CASSHTGTDTQYF
TGTGCCAGCAGCCATACTGGCACAGATACGCAGTATTTT
>.|TRBV7-9|.|TRBJ2-7
CASSLPGSEYEQYF
TGTGCCAGCAGCTTACCAGGGTCGGAATACGAGCAGTACTTC
>.|TRBV29-1|.|TRBJ1-2
CSVDITDNYGYTF
TGCAGCGTTGACATTACAGATAACTATGGCTACACCTTC
>.|TRBV7-3|TRBD1|TRBJ2-1
CASSSTGDEQFF
TGTGCCAGCAGCTCTACAGGGGATGAGCAGTTCTTC